The 9 T cell receptor beta chains below all came from one sample that was sequenced in a study of cytomegalovirus exposure and HLA in healthy donors. 13 Jbeta primers and 60 Vbeta primers were used for the PCR. Generated by immunoSEQ multiplex PCR, the TCRdb table keeps only in-frame clones and is missing some. The data hold 110,000 to 150,000 clones, with around 75% observed a single time. Sequencing input: PBMCs. The source of these receptors is a man between 60 and 70 years old in good health and CMV-seronegative.

This chain connects TRBV19 to TRBJ1-1; no definite D call. Germline CDR1 and CDR2: LNHDA and SQIVND (reference sequence). CDR3 length: 16 residues. V shed 3 bases and J shed 4 bases, with 18 bases lying between them. The CDR3 loop reads CASSIAHGEGSTEAFF. CDR3 nucleotide sequence: TGTGCCAGTAGTATCGCCCACGGGGAGGGAAGCACTGAAGCTTTCTTT.

The DNA of the CDR3 is TGTGCCAGCAGCCTTTACCCGGGACTAGCCGGGTTCAATGAGCAGTTCTTC. This encodes CASSLYPGLAGFNEQFF. This rearrangement joins TRBV7-3 to TRBJ2-1; TRBD2 matches at 9 bases. The CDR3 spans 17 residues. Germline assignment: CDR1 SGHTA and CDR2 FQGTGA. V was clipped by 5 bases and J by 6 bases; unmatched bases: 14. The full variable domain, rest sourced from reference TRBV7-3 and TRBJ2-1, is GAGVSQTPSNKVTEKGKYVELRCDPISGHTALYWYRQSLGQGPEFLIYFQGTGAADDSGLPNDRFFAVRPEGSVSTLKIQRTERGDSAVYLCASSLYPGLAGFNEQFFGPGTRLTVL.

V usage is TRBV9 and J usage is TRBJ2-7, with D possibly matching TRBD1 (6 bases). Trimming removed 3 bases from V and 5 bases from J, with 18 bases in between. The CDR3 is made up of 15 amino acids. Per the germline V gene, CDR1 is SGDLS and CDR2 is YYNGEE. CDR3 nucleotides: TGTGCCAGCAGCGCGATGACAGGAATCGCCGACGAGCAGTACTTC. Translating it yields CASSAMTGIADEQYF.

This chain connects TRBV7-9 to TRBJ1-2; the D gene is possibly TRBD1 (5 bases). The V and J ends lost 0 bases and 8 bases respectively, with 13 bases between them. Germline V gives CDR1 SEHNR, CDR2 FQNEAQ (reference sequence). This CDR3 region has 14 residues. CDR3 bases: TGTGCCAGCAGCTTAGCTGAGGCAGGGCGAGGCTACACCTTC. Translating it yields CASSLAEAGRGYTF.

The rearrangement links TRBV2 to TRBJ1-1; D gene unclear. CDR3 size: 13 residues. Germline V gene sequence: CDR1 SNHLY, CDR2 FYNNEI. V gave up 4 bases and J gave up 3 bases, with 9 bases separating them. This chain's CDR3 is CASSVRRDTEAFF. In DNA form, the CDR3 reads TGTGCCAGCAGTGTCCGCCGCGACACTGAAGCTTTCTTT.

The chain has TRBV7-2 and TRBJ2-7, with 7 bases that match TRBD2. Per the germline V gene, CDR1 is SGHTA and CDR2 is FQGNSA. V trimming: 1 base; J trimming: 0 bases; junction bases outside the gene matches: 6. The length of the CDR3 is 16 residues. CDR3 sequence reads: CASSLGGTTISYEQYF. CDR3 DNA: TGTGCCAGCAGCTTAGGCGGGACTACTATCTCCTACGAGCAGTACTTC.

The chain recombines TRBV5-1 with TRBJ2-2, with a tentative D call TRBD2 (6 bases). V lost 3 bases and J 0 bases, leaving 18 bases between the germline ends. The CDR3 is made up of 18 amino acids. Germline V gene data show CDR1 as SGHRS and CDR2 as YFSETQ. CDR3 amino acids: CASSSEEGGDPNTGELFF. DNA of the CDR3: TGCGCCAGCAGCTCCGAGGAGGGCGGGGACCCGAACACCGGGGAGCTGTTTTTT. The full variable domain, completed using reference TRBV5-1 and TRBJ2-2, is KAGVTQTPRYLIKTRGQQVTLSCSPISGHRSVSWYQQTPGQGLQFLFEYFSETQRNKGNFPGRFSGRQFSNSRSEMNVSTLELGDSALYLCASSSEEGGDPNTGELFFGEGSRLTVL.

V gene TRBV2 combines with J gene TRBJ2-5, with 8 bases lining up with TRBD1. Trimming took 6 bases from V and 5 from J; bases not matched to a gene: 17. In germline, CDR1 is SNHLY, CDR2 FYNNEI. The CDR3 is 17 residues long. CDR3 nucleotides: TGTGCCAGCAGGGGATTGGACAGGGCCGTTCTATCGGAGACCCAGTACTTC. This codes for CASRGLDRAVLSETQYF.

In the case of this clone: Other DNA variants within this sample encode the same CDR3. The CDR3 loop reads CASSPDRLNTEAFF. In nucleotides, the CDR3 is TGTGCCAGCTCACCGGACAGGTTGAACACTGAAGCTTTCTTT. This chain joins TRBV18 and TRBJ1-1, with 7 positions matching TRBD1. The length of the CDR3 is 14 residues. After removal of 3 bases from V and 0 bases from J, the junction contained 1 base not matched to a gene. CDR1 and CDR2 (germline): KGHSH, LQKENI.